The 30 T cell receptor beta chains below come from one sample, sequenced in a study of T cell responses to AZD1222 COVID-19 vaccine. The data were produced by immunoSEQ multiplex PCR, yet TCRdb's version contains in-frame clones alone and is incomplete. The table includes roughly 99,000 clones, roughly nine tenths detected once. This material consisted of peripheral blood, taken 28 days after the second AZD1222 dose. The receptor set was obtained from an adult who received the AZD1222 COVID-19 vaccine.

V and J are TRBV6-2 or TRBV6-3 and TRBJ1-5, with D possibly matching TRBD1 (5 bases). Germline lookup yields CDR1 MNHEY and CDR2 SVGEGT. Trimming shortened V by 2 bases and J by 7 bases, and 12 bases separated the two germline ends. The length of the CDR3 is 14 residues. The CDR3 bases are TGTGCCAGCAGTTACACCCAGGGCCGGCAGCCCCAGCATTTT. Translation gives CASSYTQGRQPQHF.

This chain links TRBV18 with TRBJ1-2; D may be TRBD1 (6 bases). Trimming removed 0 bases from V and 4 bases from J, with 15 bases in between. Germline V gene data show CDR1 as KGHSH and CDR2 as LQKENI. This CDR3 has 16 amino acids. CDR3 coding DNA: TGTGCCAGCTCACCACCGGGTTGGACAGATTCCTATGGCTACACCTTC. The encoded protein is CASSPPGWTDSYGYTF.

This rearrangement joins TRBV6-1 to TRBJ2-7, with 8 positions matching TRBD1. The CDR3 totals 15 residues. Germline V gene data show CDR1 as MNHNS and CDR2 as SASEGT. V shed 3 bases, J shed 2 bases, and the junction held 6 bases outside the gene matches. CDR3 coding DNA: TGTGCCAGCAGTGAGGGACAGGTAGTTCCCTACGAGCAGTACTTC. This sequence encodes CASSEGQVVPYEQYF.

Comments on this clone: The sample contains more than one DNA sequence encoding this CDR3. V and J are TRBV30 and TRBJ2-7; D uncertain. The germline V gene has CDR1 GTSNPN and CDR2 SVGIG (reference sequence). This CDR3 region has 11 residues. V lost 0 bases, J lost 4 bases, and 4 bases lay in between. The DNA of the CDR3 is TGTGCCTGGAGTGTAGGTTACGAGCAGTACTTC. Its protein product is CAWSVGYEQYF.

The chain couples TRBV9 to TRBJ2-1, with D possibly TRBD2 on 6 matching bases. The CDR3 is made up of 11 amino acids. Germline CDR1 SGDLS, CDR2 YYNGEE. Trimming took 4 bases from V and 13 from J, leaving 12 bases between them. The CDR3 DNA sequence: TGTGCCAGCAGCCCCGGGACTGTACAGTTCTTC. Translating it yields CASSPGTVQFF.

The chain couples TRBV7-9 to TRBJ1-2; a weak D match, TRBD1 (5 bases). The CDR3 is 13 residues long. Germline V gene data show CDR1 as SEHNR and CDR2 as FQNEAQ (reference sequence). V shed 0 bases and J shed 7 bases, with 9 bases lying between them. CDR3 in DNA: TGTGCCAGCAGCTTAGCGTTAGGGGTTGGCTACACCTTC. The encoded protein is CASSLALGVGYTF.

The rearrangement links TRBV6-1 to TRBJ1-2; D is unclear. Germline CDR1 is MNHNS and CDR2 is SASEGT. CDR3 length equals 12 residues. Trimming left V 3 bases short and J 8 bases short, with 10 bases between. Here the CDR3 DNA reads TGTGCCAGCAGTGATAGCGGGAGAGGCTACACCTTC. Its translation: CASSDSGRGYTF.

The chain joins TRBV27 to TRBJ1-5; 7 positions agree with TRBD1. Germline CDR1 MNHEY, CDR2 SMNVEV (reference sequence). The J segment lost 4 bases and the V segment lost 5 bases, leaving 8 bases of the junction unmatched. The CDR3 extends over 15 amino acids. The DNA of the CDR3 is TGTGCCAGCAGTCGAACAACAGGGGCGAATCAGCCCCAGCATTTT. Encoded protein: CASSRTTGANQPQHF.

CDR3 in DNA: TGTGCCAGCAGTGCCCCGACAGGGATGAGCAATCAGCCCCAGCATTTT. It yields the protein CASSAPTGMSNQPQHF. The chain couples TRBV6-2 or TRBV6-3 to TRBJ1-5; the match to TRBD1 covers 7 bases. CDR1 MNHEY and CDR2 SVGEGT come from the germline V gene. With 5 bases clipped from V and 1 base from J, the junction kept 8 bases outside the gene matches. The CDR3 is 16 residues long.

The chain carries TRBV7-9 and TRBJ1-2; TRBD1 matches at 10 bases. This CDR3 has 14 amino acids. Germline CDR1 is SEHNR and CDR2 is FQNEAQ (reference sequence). The trim removed 5 bases at V and 8 bases at J, leaving 8 bases unmatched. The CDR3, as DNA: TGTGCCAGCAGCCCGGGGGACAGGGGAAGGGGCTACACCTTC. It translates to CASSPGDRGRGYTF.

With respect to this clone: The germline gene is not matched at one end of the junction; a read error may be the cause. The rearrangement uses TRBV7-9 and TRBJ1-1; no definite D call. The CDR3 is made up of 12 amino acids. Germline V CDR1 and CDR2: SEHNR, FQNEAQ (reference sequence). For the CDR3, the DNA is TGTGCCAGCGGCTTGATGAACACTGAAGCTTTCTTT. Its protein product is CASGLMNTEAFF.

The genes are TRBV7-2 and TRBJ2-1; 8 bases fit TRBD2. The CDR3 totals 15 residues. CDR1 and CDR2 (germline): SGHTA, FQGNSA. The junction had 5 bases not matched to a gene; V was cut back by 1 base and J by 6 bases. The CDR3 reads CASSLVAGGFNEQFF. CDR3 nucleotides: TGTGCCAGCAGCTTAGTTGCGGGGGGTTTCAATGAGCAGTTCTTC.

The J gene is TRBJ2-7, the V gene TRBV5-4, with a tentative D call TRBD2 (6 bases). Between the trimmed V and J ends, which lost 3 bases and 0 bases, there was a span of 19 bases. The germline V gene encodes CDR1 SGHNT and CDR2 YYREEE (reference sequence). This CDR3 region has 17 residues. This chain's CDR3 is CASSSGPSARSSYEQYF. CDR3 nucleotide sequence: TGTGCCAGCAGCTCCGGGCCTAGCGCTCGGAGCTCCTACGAGCAGTACTTC. Full variable domain (rest looked up from reference TRBV5-4 and TRBJ2-7): ETGVTQSPTHLIKTRGQQVTLRCSSQSGHNTVSWYQQALGQGPQFIFQYYREEENGRGNFPPRFSGLQFPNYSSELNVNALELDDSALYLCASSSGPSARSSYEQYFGPGTRLTVT.

The chain links TRBV27 to TRBJ2-1; a possible D gene is TRBD2 (5 bases). CDR1 and CDR2 from the germline V gene are MNHEY and SMNVEV (reference sequence). The V end was cut by 4 bases, the J end by 10 bases, with 14 bases between. This CDR3 has 13 residues. The chain's CDR3 is CASSSINRGEQFF. CDR3 nucleotides: TGTGCCAGCAGTTCAATAAACCGGGGAGAGCAGTTCTTC.

This clone has only one observation. This chain uses TRBV28 with TRBJ1-2; 9 positions agree with TRBD1. The CDR3 contains 13 residues. J gave up 8 bases and V 8 bases, and 9 bases lay outside the gene matches. The V gene's germline CDR1 is MDHEN and CDR2 SYDVKM. This CDR3 reads CASGQTGGRGYTF. CDR3 nucleotide sequence: TGTGCCAGCGGTCAGACAGGGGGACGGGGCTACACCTTC.

The chain carries TRBV7-9 and TRBJ2-2; TRBD2 matches at 9 bases. The CDR3 has 16 amino acids. CDR1 SEHNR and CDR2 FQNEAQ come from the germline V gene (reference sequence). V lost 4 bases to trimming and J lost 8 bases; unmatched junction nucleotides: 11. The CDR3: CASSSSPSGASGELFF. As DNA, the CDR3 is TGTGCCAGCAGCTCCAGCCCTAGCGGGGCCTCGGGGGAGCTGTTTTTT.

The V and J genes are TRBV19 and TRBJ1-5, with D tentatively TRBD1 (5 bases). Trimming pared 5 bases from V and 1 base from J, leaving 15 bases between. The CDR3 is 16 residues long. The germline gives CDR1 LNHDA, CDR2 SQIVND (reference sequence). CDR3 loop: CASSFQGGSSNQPQHF. In nucleotides, the CDR3 is TGTGCCAGTAGTTTTCAGGGTGGGTCGAGCAATCAGCCCCAGCATTTT.

The rearrangement links TRBV28 to TRBJ1-2, with 7 nucleotides matching TRBD1. The CDR3 spans 14 residues. The germline V gene has CDR1 MDHEN and CDR2 SYDVKM. Losses at the gene ends were 2 bases for V and 6 bases for J; bases not matched to a gene: 6. CDR3 in DNA: TGTGCCAGCAGTTTACTTTCGACAGGGAATGGCTACACCTTC. It is translated as CASSLLSTGNGYTF.

A few counts support this clone. The rearrangement joins TRBV4-3 to TRBJ2-7, with 10 bases lining up with TRBD2. Trimming cost V 0 bases and J 2 bases; bases outside gene matches: 4. The CDR3 has 16 amino acids. The germline V gene has CDR1 LGHNA and CDR2 YSLEER. The DNA of the CDR3 is TGCGCCAGCAGCCAAGAGCCCCTAGCGGGGGCCTACGAGCAGTACTTC. Protein sequence: CASSQEPLAGAYEQYF.

The chain has TRBV5-4 and TRBJ2-7, with unresolved D. Germline V gene sequence: CDR1 SGHNT, CDR2 YYREEE (reference sequence). V was trimmed by 2 bases and J by 6 bases, leaving 15 bases between them. CDR3 size: 14 residues. Here the CDR3 reads CASSFGPESGEQYF. The CDR3 DNA follows: TGTGCCAGCAGCTTCGGTCCTGAGTCGGGCGAGCAGTACTTC.

This chain connects TRBV5-1 to TRBJ2-2; a weak D match, TRBD2 (5 bases). There are 14 residues in the CDR3. Trimming removed 0 bases at V and 9 bases at J, with 12 bases between. Germline lookup yields CDR1 SGHRS and CDR2 YFSETQ. The CDR3 loop is CASSLDTGIWELFF. The CDR3 nucleotides are TGCGCCAGCAGCTTGGACACGGGGATCTGGGAGCTGTTTTTT.

The chain has TRBV15 and TRBJ1-4; possible D gene TRBD1, 6 bases. The CDR3 has 14 residues. V was shortened by 5 bases and J by 5 bases, with 12 bases between the two germline ends. CDR1 and CDR2 from the germline V gene are LNHNV and YYDKDF (reference sequence). The CDR3 coding sequence is TGTGCCACCAGCGGCACAGGGCGCAATGAAAAACTGTTTTTT. It translates to CATSGTGRNEKLFF. The full variable domain, with the rest looked up from reference TRBV15 and TRBJ1-4, is DAMVIQNPRYQVTQFGKPVTLSCSQTLNHNVMYWYQQKSSQAPKLLFHYYDKDFNNEADTPDNFQSRRPNTSFCFLDIRSPGLGDTAMYLCATSGTGRNEKLFFGSGTQLSVL.

J is TRBJ1-5 and V is TRBV5-1; 10 bases match TRBD1. The CDR3 length is 17 residues. Germline CDR1 is SGHRS and CDR2 is YFSETQ. Trimming took 2 bases from V and 1 from J; bases not matched to a gene: 6. CDR3 residues: CASSLTPGQGSNQPQHF. The CDR3 DNA is TGCGCCAGCAGCTTAACTCCGGGACAGGGGAGCAATCAGCCCCAGCATTTT.

This sequence joins TRBV4-1 and TRBJ2-1, with TRBD1 matching over 10 bases. Germline V gene lookup returns CDR1 MGHRA and CDR2 YSYEKL. CDR3 length: 14 residues. Trimming took 4 bases from V and 8 from J; bases not matched to a gene: 5. The CDR3 here is CASSRDRGLDEQFF. CDR3 coding DNA: TGCGCCAGCAGCCGAGACAGGGGGCTGGATGAGCAGTTCTTC.

This chain links TRBV5-4 with TRBJ2-2; tentative D call: TRBD2 (7 bases). CDR3 length: 16 residues. The germline V gene encodes CDR1 SGHNT and CDR2 YYREEE (reference sequence). Trimming removed 3 bases from V and 4 bases from J, with 16 bases in between. The DNA of the CDR3 is TGTGCCAGCAGCTCTGAGGGGGGGCCGGGCACCGGGGAGCTGTTTTTT. Translating it yields CASSSEGGPGTGELFF.

V and J are TRBV5-4 and TRBJ1-4; perhaps TRBD1 as D (5 bases). Germline values: CDR1 SGHNT, CDR2 YYREEE (reference sequence). The CDR3 runs to 16 residues. The V gene lost 3 bases and the J gene lost 6 bases, with 18 bases spanning the gap. The CDR3 DNA sequence: TGTGCCAGCAGCTCCATGGGGGGACCGGTGGATGAAAAACTGTTTTTT. It yields the protein CASSSMGGPVDEKLFF.

The V and J genes are TRBV6-5 and TRBJ2-1, with 7 bases that match TRBD1. V lost 9 bases, J lost 3 bases, and 11 bases stayed unmatched. The germline V gene encodes CDR1 MNHEY and CDR2 SVGAGI. This CDR3 is built from 15 residues. The CDR3 region has the DNA TGTGCCAGTACCTCCGGGACAGCGAACTACAATGAGCAGTTCTTC. Translated, it gives CASTSGTANYNEQFF.

The chain is built from TRBV5-1 and TRBJ1-2, with no clear D. There are 13 residues in the CDR3. Trimming took 4 bases from V and 5 from J, leaving 12 bases between them. Germline CDR1 reads SGHRS; CDR2 reads YFSETQ. DNA for the CDR3: TGCGCCAGCAGCACCCAGGAAGCGTATGGCTACACCTTC. Translation gives CASSTQEAYGYTF.

The chain recombines TRBV4-3 with TRBJ1-4, with D uncertain. Germline lookup yields CDR1 LGHNA and CDR2 YSLEER. The CDR3 length is 12 residues. V was shortened by 6 bases and J by 8 bases, with 10 bases between the two germline ends. The CDR3 DNA reads as TGCGCCAGCAGATCGATCGGGGAAAAACTGTTTTTT. Its translation: CASRSIGEKLFF.

The CDR3 DNA follows: TGCGCCAGCAGCCTGAGGAGAGAGGCAACTAATGAAAAACTGTTTTTT. This sequence encodes CASSLRREATNEKLFF. The chain couples TRBV4-3 to TRBJ1-4; D unresolved. The CDR3 extends over 16 amino acids. The germline gives CDR1 LGHNA, CDR2 YSLEER. The V end was cut by 4 bases, the J end by 0 bases, with 12 bases between.